The 2 T cell receptor beta chains presented below share a single source sample, sequenced in a study of T cell changes during pregnancy in multiple sclerosis. Sequenced by immunoSEQ multiplex PCR; TCRdb stores in-frame clones only, minus some. The sample consists of tens of thousands of clones, around nine tenths of them appearing once. This material consisted of peripheral blood, taken in the third trimester of pregnancy. The receptors were gathered from a female donor with multiple sclerosis, enrolled in a pregnancy study.

This sequence joins TRBV7-2 and TRBJ2-5; D is uncertain. CDR3 length: 14 residues. Germline-derived CDR1 and CDR2 are SGHTA and FQGNSA. Trimming cost V 6 bases and J 4 bases, with 15 bases left between them. The CDR3 DNA reads TGTGCCAGCAGTCCCGGGTCAGCTCCAGAGACCCAGTACTTC. Translation gives CASSPGSAPETQYF.

CDR3 sequence reads: CASSLRSGLGNTIYF. The DNA for the CDR3 is TGTGCCAGCAGCTTACGTTCAGGATTAGGAAACACCATATATTTT. The J gene is TRBJ1-3, the V gene TRBV9; no clear D. The CDR3 has 15 amino acids. Trimming took 4 bases from V and 4 from J, leaving 15 bases between them. The germline CDR1 and CDR2 sequences are SGDLS and YYNGEE.